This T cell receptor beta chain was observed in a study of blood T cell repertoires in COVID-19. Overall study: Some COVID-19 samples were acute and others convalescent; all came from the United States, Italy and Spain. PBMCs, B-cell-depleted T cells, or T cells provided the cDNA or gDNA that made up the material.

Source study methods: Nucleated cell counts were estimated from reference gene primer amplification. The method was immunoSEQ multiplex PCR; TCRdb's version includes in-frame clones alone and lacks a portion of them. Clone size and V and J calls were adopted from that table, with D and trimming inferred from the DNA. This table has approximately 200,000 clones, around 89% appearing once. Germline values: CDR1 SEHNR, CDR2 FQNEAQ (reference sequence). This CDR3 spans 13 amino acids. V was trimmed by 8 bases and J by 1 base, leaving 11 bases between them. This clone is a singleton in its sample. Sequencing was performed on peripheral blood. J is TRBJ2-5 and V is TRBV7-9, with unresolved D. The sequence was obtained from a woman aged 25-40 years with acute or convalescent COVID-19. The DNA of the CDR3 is TGTGCCAGCCTCCGGTCCACCCAAGAGACCCAGTACTTC. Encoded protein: CASLRSTQETQYF.